The entry that follows covers one T cell receptor (beta chain) sequence. This entry comes from a study of control samples from healthy donors and cancer patients. Here immunoSEQ multiplex PCR was the method, and the copy in TCRdb shows in-frame clones only, minus some. The sample holds some 150,000 clones, 91% seen once. This CDR3 is 15 amino acids long. V was pared by 3 bases and J by 2 bases, with 3 bases of the junction left unmatched. The germline CDR1 and CDR2 sequences are MNHEY and SVGAGI. Sequencing was carried out using blood. V gene TRBV6-5 combines with J gene TRBJ2-7; TRBD2 matches 11 bases. The TCR was taken from a man aged 18 to 29 in good health. CDR3 in DNA: TGTGCCAGCAGTTATGCTAGCGGGGGGACCTACGAGCAGTACTTC. Residues: CASSYASGGTYEQYF.